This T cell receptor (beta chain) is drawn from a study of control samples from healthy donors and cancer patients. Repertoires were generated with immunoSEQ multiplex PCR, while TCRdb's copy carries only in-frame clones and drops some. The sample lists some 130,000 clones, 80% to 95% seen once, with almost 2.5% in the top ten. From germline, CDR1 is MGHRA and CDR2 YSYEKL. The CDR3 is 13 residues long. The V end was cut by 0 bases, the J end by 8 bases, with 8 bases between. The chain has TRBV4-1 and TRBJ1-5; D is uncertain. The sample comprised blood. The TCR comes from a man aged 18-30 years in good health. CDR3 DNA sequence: TGCGCCAGCAGCCAAGATCTACCGGAGCCCCAGCATTTT. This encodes CASSQDLPEPQHF.